This T cell receptor beta chain was observed in a study of T cell responses to AZD1222 COVID-19 vaccine. Study-wide points: CD4 TCRs covered the whole spike, strongest at regions 160-218 and 743-854. Donors skewed white British and female; clonal diversity was possibly underestimated. There were repertoire samples only from the period after the peak T cell response. Close to half of spike-specific TCRs reportedly recognize unmutated variant regions.

Points on this clone: Its antigen is unidentified.

Sequencing was performed with immunoSEQ multiplex PCR; in TCRdb, only in-frame clones are kept and a portion is missing. Of 170,000 or so clones detected, 80% to 95% appear once; the ten largest clones hold under 1.1%. CDR3 length: 15 amino acids. The V and J ends lost 0 bases and 7 bases respectively, with 13 bases between them. Looked up from germline, CDR1 is GTSNPN and CDR2 is SVGIG (reference sequence). The sequence was collected from an adult who received the MenACWY meningococcal vaccine as a control. The specimen comprised peripheral blood, sampled 28 days after the second dose of the MenACWY control vaccine. This chain joins TRBV30 and TRBJ1-6; TRBD1 might be the D (5 bases). CDR3 sequence reads: CAWSVLGGRNSPLHF. Written as DNA, the CDR3 is TGTGCCTGGAGTGTACTGGGGGGAAGGAATTCACCCCTCCACTTT.